This T cell receptor (beta chain) was sequenced during a study of shared clonotypes between healthy human individuals. V shed 5 bases and J shed 0 bases, with 13 bases lying between them. Germline CDR1 reads MNHEY; CDR2 reads SMNVEV (reference sequence). This CDR3 region has 16 residues. Researchers ran the assay at a deep level. Original data processing: For the immunoSEQ data, sequences were junction-only without quality scores, so filtering differed. Sequenced by immunoSEQ multiplex PCR; TCRdb stores in-frame clones only, minus some. Clonal size and the V and J genes are those of that table, whereas D and trimming came from the DNA. Of some 660,000 clones listed, 73% are singletons.

The receptor was derived from a woman in her 30s in good health. The sequencing input was memory CD4+ T cells sorted from blood. Subset: CD45RA-negative fraction. The chain uses TRBV27 and TRBJ2-2; perhaps TRBD1 as D (5 bases). This CDR3 is CASSPAGQPNTGELFF. CDR3 nucleotides: TGTGCCAGCAGTCCAGCAGGACAACCGAACACCGGGGAGCTGTTTTTT.